These T cell receptor beta chains were read from a single sample in a study of cytomegalovirus exposure and HLA in healthy donors. The repertoire was sequenced with immunoSEQ multiplex PCR; TCRdb's copy has only in-frame clones and lacks some. The data hold about 72,000 clones, with 75% to 90% observed a single time. Input material: PBMCs. The receptors stem from a human donor in good health. Both conserved end residues are part of each CDR3.

TRBJ2-1	TRBV7-9	CSSSLPPRLAGARNEQFF
TRBJ2-7	TRBV7-6	CASSLAEGRSYEQYF
TRBJ1-2	TRBV6-1	CASRGQGYYGYPF
TRBJ1-1	TRBV7-9	CASSSDTGSRTEAFF
TRBJ1-2	TRBV14	CASSQDYRANYGYTF
TRBJ2-2	TRBV28	CASSITGDTGELFF
TRBJ2-7	TRBV28	CASTQDGTDSYEQYF
TRBJ2-1	TRBV9	CASSGSGVGYEQFF
TRBJ2-5	TRBV5-1	CASSLDRGGETQYF
TRBJ1-6	TRBV5-1	CASSYGQGRASPLHF
TRBJ1-5	TRBV19	CASSTQRGTQHF
TRBJ2-2	TRBV19	CATVRLAGGTSPGELFF
TRBJ1-2	TRBV20-1	CSPNRDGYTF
TRBJ2-7	TRBV15	CATSRDETEYEQYF
TRBJ2-3	TRBV5-1	CASSLADRSISPDTQYF
TRBJ2-6	TRBV5-1	CASSLDQAFSGANVLTF
TRBJ2-3	TRBV12-2	CASRLASDRADTQYF
TRBJ1-2	TRBV6-6	CASSTLGSYGYPF
TRBJ2-3	TRBV11-2	CASSLNLAGAGDTQYF
TRBJ1-5	TRBV6-1	CASSELQGQNAPQHF
TRBJ2-3	TRBV6-5	CASRRGLGESDTQYF
TRBJ2-3	TRBV5-4	CASSSWTSWDTQYF
TRBJ2-7	TRBV11-2	CASSPAEGSYEQYF
TRBJ1-1	TRBV5-1	CASSLDGRPNTEAFF
TRBJ1-2	TRBV20-1	CSALTGDGYTF
TRBJ2-2	TRBV19	CASSRTSGGVNTGELFF
TRBJ1-2	TRBV7-9	CASSQDTANYGYTF
TRBJ2-5	TRBV6-5	CATITSGGETQYF
TRBJ1-3	TRBV6-5	CASSQDSSGNTIYF
TRBJ2-3	TRBV19	CASRPGLATDTQYF
TRBJ1-1	TRBV5-6	CASSYGTFNTEAFF
TRBJ1-4	TRBV7-9	CASSARQGNDEKLFF
TRBJ1-2	TRBV6-5	CASRFTGTGADGYTF
-	TRBV5-1	CASSQDNSYEQYF
TRBJ1-1	TRBV9	CASSVATGGNTEAFF
TRBJ2-5	TRBV5-1	CASSFVGTGQETQYF
TRBJ1-3	TRBV9	CASSVVARGDTIYF
TRBJ2-5	TRBV5-4	CASSSPGGARETQYF
TRBJ1-1	TRBV6-5	CASSSGQGVAEAFF
TRBJ2-5	TRBV2	CASSVGLAGGQETQYF
TRBJ2-3	TRBV7-6	CASSPRARGLADTQYF
TRBJ1-1	TRBV11-2	CASSLAGNTEAFF
TRBJ1-1	TRBV28	CASSATGGRSEAFF
TRBJ2-7	TRBV5-1	CASSLGGGGAGYEQYF
TRBJ1-1	TRBV6-6	CAIHRLSTEAFF
TRBJ2-7	TRBV5-1	CASSLTGTGENEQYF
TRBJ1-6	TRBV18	CASSPLGRGASNSPLHF
TRBJ1-2	TRBV5-1	CASSSGGTGGYTF
TRBJ1-5	TRBV18	CASSEQGGENQPQHF
TRBJ2-3	TRBV5-1	CASSPVTSGGPDTQYF
TRBJ1-1	TRBV4-1	CASSHLPQGAFTEAFF
TRBJ2-7	TRBV5-1	CASSLDKRGVNYEQYF
TRBJ2-7	TRBV27	CASSLQGFGYEQYF
TRBJ2-2	TRBV10-3	CAIRPQGDGELFF